Below, 14 T cell receptor beta chains from the same sample are listed, as sequenced in a study of blood T cell repertoires in COVID-19. TCRdb's table, derived via immunoSEQ multiplex PCR, lists solely in-frame clones and lacks some. The sample has tens of thousands of clones, 80% to 95% seen once. What was sequenced was peripheral blood. These receptors all come from a woman between 50 and 59 years old in a cohort sampled during active COVID-19.

The chain recombines TRBV2 with TRBJ2-2; perhaps TRBD2 as D (6 bases). This CDR3 contains 16 residues. Per the germline V gene, CDR1 is SNHLY and CDR2 is FYNNEI. V was clipped by 4 bases and J by 1 base, with 13 bases between them. For the CDR3, the DNA is TGTGCCAGCAGTGGTGGGAGGCCCTTGAACACCGGGGAGCTGTTTTTT. This gives the protein CASSGGRPLNTGELFF.

The CDR3 reads CASSKGGGKSSDTQYF. Written as DNA, the CDR3 is TGTGCCAGCAGCAAAGGAGGCGGGAAGAGTTCAGATACGCAGTATTTT. V is TRBV21-1 and J is TRBJ2-3; whether TRBD2, the table's D call, matches the DNA was not checked. TRBV21-1 is listed as a pseudogene. CDR3 length: 16 amino acids.

The chain recombines TRBV6-5 with TRBJ2-7, with unresolved D. The CDR3 loop spans 13 amino acids. Germline CDR1 is MNHEY and CDR2 is SVGAGI. V was clipped by 6 bases and J by 5 bases, with 14 bases between them. The CDR3 region is CASSEAAVHEQYF. Written as DNA, the CDR3 is TGTGCCAGCAGCGAGGCCGCAGTCCACGAGCAGTACTTC.

This chain joins TRBV7-3 and TRBJ2-7; 8 bases align to TRBD1. The trim removed 5 bases at V and 5 bases at J, leaving 17 bases unmatched. Germline V CDR1 and CDR2: SGHTA, FQGTGA. The CDR3 loop spans 17 amino acids. CDR3 loop: CASSKLGQGAIPNEQYF. In DNA, the CDR3 is TGTGCCAGCAGCAAACTAGGACAGGGTGCAATCCCCAACGAGCAGTACTTC.

This chain joins TRBV28 and TRBJ1-1, with D unclear. This CDR3 spans 14 amino acids. Trimming took 1 base from V and 7 from J, leaving 13 bases between them. The germline V gene has CDR1 MDHEN and CDR2 SYDVKM. The CDR3 here is CASSLFGQNDEAFF. The CDR3 coding sequence is TGTGCCAGCAGTTTATTTGGGCAGAACGATGAAGCTTTCTTT.

This clone was picked up one time. The rearrangement links TRBV3-1 (or the pseudogene TRBV3-2) to TRBJ1-2, with D maybe TRBD1 (6 bases). V was shortened by 0 bases and J by 6 bases, with 11 bases between the two germline ends. Germline CDR1 LGHDT, CDR2 YNNKEL (reference sequence). The CDR3 is 14 amino acids. CDR3 bases: TGTGCCAGCAGCCAAGAAGTGGGGGCGCATGGCTACACCTTC. It yields the protein CASSQEVGAHGYTF.

This chain connects TRBV25-1 to TRBJ2-1; D gene uncertain. Germline CDR1 MGHDK, CDR2 SYGVNS. The V gene lost 2 bases and the J gene lost 8 bases, with 19 bases spanning the gap. CDR3 size: 16 residues. CDR3 sequence (DNA): TGTGCCAGCAGTGAAAGAGGAACGTTAGAGGCAGATGAGCAGTTCTTC. It yields the protein CASSERGTLEADEQFF.

Only one count was recorded for this clone. The V call is TRBV7-9, the J call TRBJ2-7; no reliable D call. Germline CDR1 SEHNR, CDR2 FQNEAQ (reference sequence). Trimming cost V 5 bases and J 9 bases, with 14 bases left between them. The CDR3 sequence is 12 residues long. CDR3 sequence (DNA): TGTGCCAGCAGCGCTAGTAGGTCCGGGCAGTACTTC. It translates to CASSASRSGQYF.

The chain employs TRBV5-4 and TRBJ2-2; 10 nucleotides agree with TRBD2. Looked up from germline, CDR1 is SGHNT and CDR2 is YYREEE (reference sequence). The junction had 2 bases not matched to a gene; V was cut back by 2 bases and J by 1 base. The CDR3 spans 16 residues. The CDR3 DNA is TGTGCCAGCAGCTTTGGACTAGCGGTGAACACCGGGGAGCTGTTTTTT. Translation: CASSFGLAVNTGELFF.

The V and J genes are TRBV2 and TRBJ2-5, with D possibly being TRBD2 (5 bases). The V gene lost 8 bases and the J gene lost 7 bases, with 11 bases spanning the gap. Germline CDR1 is SNHLY and CDR2 is FYNNEI. This CDR3 region has 11 residues. CDR3 DNA: TGTGCCAGCGGAAGCGAGGGGACCCAGTACTTC. It codes for CASGSEGTQYF.

This chain links TRBV11-2 with TRBJ2-5; D possibly corresponds to TRBD2 (6 bases). CDR1 and CDR2 from the germline V gene are SGHAT and FQNNGV. This CDR3 region has 15 residues. Trimming pared 3 bases from V and 5 bases from J, leaving 16 bases between. The CDR3 sequence: CASSLGRRAEETQYF. In DNA, the CDR3 is TGTGCCAGCAGCTTGGGTCGGAGGGCCGAGGAGACCCAGTACTTC.

V gene TRBV11-2 combines with J gene TRBJ1-5; perhaps TRBD1 as D (5 bases). The length of the CDR3 is 15 residues. Trimming removed 0 bases from V and 0 bases from J, with 6 bases in between. CDR1 is SGHAT, CDR2 FQNNGV, per germline. CDR3 sequence reads: CASSLDRDSNQPQHF. CDR3 DNA: TGTGCCAGCAGCTTAGACAGGGATAGCAATCAGCCCCAGCATTTT.

J is TRBJ1-2 and V is TRBV12-3 or TRBV12-4; D gene uncertain. The CDR3 is 13 residues long. The V gene lost 6 bases and the J gene lost 7 bases, with 15 bases spanning the gap. CDR3 protein: CASRNGVLGGYTF. In DNA form, the CDR3 reads TGTGCCAGCAGGAACGGGGTCTTGGGTGGCTACACCTTC.

This sequence joins TRBV15 and TRBJ2-3, with a weak D call TRBD2 (6 bases). Looked up from germline, CDR1 is LNHNV and CDR2 is YYDKDF (reference sequence). Trimming removed 0 bases from V and 9 bases from J, with 13 bases in between. The CDR3 totals 14 residues. In DNA, the CDR3 is TGTGCCACCAGCAGAGATTTGGAGGGAAAGACGCAGTATTTT. Its translation: CATSRDLEGKTQYF.